Given below is one TCR beta chain in context. The antigen this receptor binds is unknown. No base quality information exists; no much larger clone differs at one position. The sequencer was an Illumina NovaSeq 6000. Using 5'RACE with constant-segment primers, TCRalpha and TCRbeta cDNA libraries were constructed, with sample barcodes and unique molecular identifiers added in the process. RNA was extracted from every sample with Trizol reagent. The libraries were amplified in two PCR steps, and the second step added a second sample barcode and Illumina TruSeq adapters. Sequencing of the libraries was done on an Illumina NovaSeq, producing 2 x 150 bp paired-end reads. Per the source publication's procedure: Demultiplexing of reads and collapsing into UMI-guided consensus sequences were performed with migec v1.2.7. Using mixcr v2.1.11, UMI consensuses were aligned to TRA and TRB V and J templates and then assembled into clonotypes. A clonotype was counted as expanded or contracted only if both edgeR and NoisET called the change significant, with noise models trained on biological replicates. For edgeR calls, the cutoffs were a false discovery rate-adjusted p below 0.01 and a log2 fold-change threshold of 1. As an exploratory analysis of dynamics, max-normalized trajectories of the 1000 most abundant clonotypes were examined by PCA with hierarchical clustering. Each responding clone was given a CD4 or CD8 phenotype based on the CD4+ and CD8+ repertoires, which had been sequenced separately. TCRdb reran the public reads through fastp at Q25 and MiXCR, keeping productive beta chains. Rows are combined by CDR3 protein, so each entry shows the most common genes and DNA. The V and J calls shown here were made by TCRdb, not taken from the authors' results. Counted in this sample were under 700,000 distinct CDR3 sequences; about 20% of them appeared once. The top ten constitute approximately 12% of the sample.

This sample was included in a study of T-cell memory formation after mild COVID-19 (dated by TCRdb to the early 2020s). Broadly, across the study: TCR sequence clusters from the two donors were found to be largely donor specific. Longitudinal TCRalpha and TCRbeta repertoire sequencing tracked T-cell clones expanding and contracting after mild COVID-19 in two donors. The cohort comprised two young, previously healthy adult volunteers, one female and one male.

Looking up the germline V gene yields CDR1 SGHRS and CDR2 YFSETQ. The CDR3, cysteine through phenylalanine, is 15 amino acids long. The CDR3 DNA has 45 bases and is translated from base 1. The junction shows trimming of 3 bases on V and 5 bases on J, plus 17 bases between the germline ends. Ficoll-Paque density gradient centrifugation was used to isolate PBMCs. Paper-wide results and their limitations: The study covered only a couple of mild cases, and larger cohorts including severe cases with pre-infection samples were considered necessary. Whether the second-wave clones peaking on day 37 were SARS-CoV-2 specific was not confirmed. Clones contracting from day 15 to 85 had balanced CD4/CD8 phenotypes, while a second wave expanding from day 15 to 37 was biased towards CD4+. Some responding clones were found in pre-infection memory, which suggests that pre-existing cross-reactive memory T cells took part in the SARS-CoV-2 response. Contracting CD4+ clones turned up mainly in the CM and EM memory subsets, whereas EMRA was where CD8+ clones were enriched.

The receptor's source is an adult woman who had mild COVID-19 (a few samples of this study predate the infection). The sample titles of this study are shuffled in the database, so cell type and time point are left out; the donor was told from shared clones. Material for sequencing was PBMCs or a T cell subset sorted from them (not recorded which). This chain is built from TRBV5-1 and TRBJ1-2; perhaps TRBD1 is the D gene, with 5 bases matching. The CDR3 is CASSSGAGTEYGYTF. The bases are TGCGCCAGCAGCTCTGGTGCCGGGACGGAGTATGGCTACACCTTC.